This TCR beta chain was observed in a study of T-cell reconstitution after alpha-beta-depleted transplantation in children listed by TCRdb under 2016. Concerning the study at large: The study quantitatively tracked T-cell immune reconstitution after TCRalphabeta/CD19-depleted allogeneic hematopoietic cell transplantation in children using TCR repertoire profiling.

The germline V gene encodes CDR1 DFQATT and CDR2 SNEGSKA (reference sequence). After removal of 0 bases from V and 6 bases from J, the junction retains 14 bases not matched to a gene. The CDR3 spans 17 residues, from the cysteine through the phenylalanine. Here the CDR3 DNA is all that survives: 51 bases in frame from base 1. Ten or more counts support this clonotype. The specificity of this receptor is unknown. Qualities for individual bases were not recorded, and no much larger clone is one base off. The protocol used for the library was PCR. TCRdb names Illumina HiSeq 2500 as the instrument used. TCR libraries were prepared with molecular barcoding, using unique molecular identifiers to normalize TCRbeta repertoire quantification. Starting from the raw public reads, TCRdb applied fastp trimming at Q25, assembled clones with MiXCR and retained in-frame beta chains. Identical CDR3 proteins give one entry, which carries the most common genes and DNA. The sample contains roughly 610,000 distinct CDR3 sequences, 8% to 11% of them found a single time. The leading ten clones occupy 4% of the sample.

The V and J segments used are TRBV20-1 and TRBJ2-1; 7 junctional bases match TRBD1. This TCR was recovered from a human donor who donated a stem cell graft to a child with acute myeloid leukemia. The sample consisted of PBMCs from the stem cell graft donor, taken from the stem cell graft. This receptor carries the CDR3 CSAREYLGQSLGNEQFF. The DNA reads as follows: TGCAGTGCTAGAGAGTACCTGGGACAGAGCCTTGGCAATGAGCAGTTCTTC.